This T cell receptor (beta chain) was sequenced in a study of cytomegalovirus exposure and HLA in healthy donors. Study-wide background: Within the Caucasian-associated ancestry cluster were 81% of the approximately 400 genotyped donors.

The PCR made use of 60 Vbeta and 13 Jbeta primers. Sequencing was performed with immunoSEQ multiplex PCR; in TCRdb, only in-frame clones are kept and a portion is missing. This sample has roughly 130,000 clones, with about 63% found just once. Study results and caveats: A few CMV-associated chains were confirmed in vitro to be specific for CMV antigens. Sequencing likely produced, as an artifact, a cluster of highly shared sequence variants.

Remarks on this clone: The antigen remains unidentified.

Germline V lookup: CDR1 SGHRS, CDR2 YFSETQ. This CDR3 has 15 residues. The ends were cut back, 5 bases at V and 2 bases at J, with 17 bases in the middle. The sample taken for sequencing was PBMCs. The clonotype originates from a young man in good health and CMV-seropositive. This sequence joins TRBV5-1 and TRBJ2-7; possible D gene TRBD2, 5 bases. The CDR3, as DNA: TGCGCCAGCAGTCCTGCACGGGGTTTCACCTACGAGCAGTACTTC. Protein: CASSPARGFTYEQYF.